The next 11 T cell receptor beta chains were all read from a single sample in a study of T-cell memory formation after mild COVID-19. TCRdb recomputed calls from the 5' RACE reads with MiXCR, one row per CDR3 protein. The sample contains approximately 52,000 distinct CDR3 sequences, approximately 9.1% of which appear only once. The sequencing input was PBMCs or a T cell subset sorted from them (not recorded which). These receptors came from an adult woman who had mild COVID-19 (a few samples of this study predate the infection). Cell type and time point are not known.

By sample share, this clonotype is medium-sized. Here the CDR3 reads CASSSQGTEAFF. The CDR3 DNA reads as TGTGCCAGCAGCTCGCAGGGTACTGAAGCTTTCTTT. V usage is TRBV5-5 and J usage is TRBJ1-1; tentatively, D is TRBD1 (5 bases). Germline assignment: CDR1 SGHKS and CDR2 YYEKEE (reference sequence). Between the trimmed V and J ends, which lost 3 bases and 5 bases, there was a span of 8 bases. CDR3 length equals 12 residues.

In this sample, this clonotype turned up many times. The chain is built from TRBV5-1 and TRBJ1-2, with D unclear. The CDR3 extends over 16 amino acids. V was clipped by 0 bases and J by 5 bases, with 17 bases between them. CDR1 and CDR2 from the germline V gene are SGHRS and YFSETQ. CDR3 bases: TGCGCCAGCAGCTTGGATATCCGCGGACGGACTTATGGCTACACCTTC. Protein product: CASSLDIRGRTYGYTF. Looking up the rest from reference TRBV5-1 and TRBJ1-2 gives the full variable domain: KAGVTQTPRYLIKTRGQQVTLSCSPISGHRSVSWYQQTPGQGLQFLFEYFSETQRNKGNFPGRFSGRQFSNSRSEMNVSTLELGDSALYLCASSLDIRGRTYGYTFGSGTRLTVV.

This clonotype was counted between two and nine times. The chain uses TRBV29-1 and TRBJ2-1; D unresolved. Germline lookup yields CDR1 SQVTM and CDR2 ANQGSEA. Between the trimmed V and J ends, which lost 7 bases and 5 bases, there was a span of 15 bases. The CDR3 runs to 13 residues. The CDR3 loop is CSGSWFQNNEQFF. The CDR3 bases are TGCAGCGGTTCCTGGTTCCAAAACAATGAGCAGTTCTTC.

This clonotype was seen repeatedly, ten times or more. The J gene is TRBJ2-1, the V gene TRBV24-1; D gene uncertain. Germline V gene data show CDR1 as KGHDR and CDR2 as SFDVKD. V shed 1 base and J shed 0 bases, with 9 bases lying between them. The CDR3 sequence is 16 residues long. Here the CDR3 DNA reads TGTGCCACCAGTGATTTTGGGCGGAGCTCCTACAATGAGCAGTTCTTC. The encoded protein is CATSDFGRSSYNEQFF.

In its sample, this clonotype was seen many times. Germline and junction disagree at one end, which may indicate a read error. V and J are TRBV7-9 and TRBJ2-1, with a possible D match to TRBD2 (5 bases). The V gene's germline CDR1 is SEHNR and CDR2 FQNEAQ (reference sequence). This CDR3 comprises 15 residues. The CDR3 spells CASSLGSGTYNEQFF. As DNA, the CDR3 is TGTGCCAGCAGCTTGGGGAGCGGAACCTATAATGAGCAGTTCTTC.

This clonotype occurred many times. The genes are TRBV7-3 and TRBJ2-3, with 10 bases aligning to TRBD2. The CDR3 is 15 residues long. The trim removed 5 bases at V and 3 bases at J, leaving 5 bases unmatched. The V gene's germline CDR1 is SGHTA and CDR2 FQGTGA. CDR3 bases: TGTGCCAGCAGCCCTATGGGACTAGCGACAGATACGCAGTATTTT. Protein product: CASSPMGLATDTQYF. Supplemented by reference TRBV7-3 and TRBJ2-3, the full variable domain reads GAGVSQTPSNKVTEKGKYVELRCDPISGHTALYWYRQSLGQGPEFLIYFQGTGAADDSGLPNDRFFAVRPEGSVSTLKIQRTERGDSAVYLCASSPMGLATDTQYFGPGTRLTVL.

This clonotype was picked up many times. This chain links TRBV20-1 with TRBJ2-1, with TRBD1 matching 9 bases. V was pared by 2 bases and J by 1 base, with 3 bases of the junction left unmatched. The CDR3 is made up of 15 amino acids. The V gene's germline CDR1 is DFQATT and CDR2 SNEGSKA (reference sequence). CDR3 sequence: CSARTGTGSYNEQFF. The DNA for the CDR3 is TGCAGTGCTAGAACCGGGACAGGGTCCTACAATGAGCAGTTCTTC.

This chain uses TRBV19 with TRBJ2-3; the D gene is possibly TRBD1 (6 bases). The CDR3 has 15 residues. V was shortened by 6 bases and J by 2 bases, with 15 bases between the two germline ends. Germline V gene lookup returns CDR1 LNHDA and CDR2 SQIVND (reference sequence). Written as DNA, the CDR3 is TGTGCCAGTAGGCGGACAGCCGCATCCACAGATACGCAGTATTTT. Residues: CASRRTAASTDTQYF.

This clonotype was found many times. The gene calls are TRBV5-1 and TRBJ2-2; TRBD1 matches 11 bases. J lost 6 bases, V lost 0 bases, and 7 bases had no gene match. Germline CDR1 is SGHRS and CDR2 is YFSETQ. CDR3 length: 17 residues. CDR3 loop: CASSLDLPGQGAGELFF. The CDR3 DNA follows: TGCGCCAGCAGCTTGGACCTACCGGGACAGGGGGCCGGGGAGCTGTTTTTT.

The chain uses TRBV9 and TRBJ1-5; no reliable D call. This CDR3 is 12 amino acids long. Germline V CDR1 and CDR2: SGDLS, YYNGEE. The CDR3 region is CSLVPGSQPQHF. CDR3 nucleotides: TGTTCCCTGGTTCCGGGGAGTCAGCCCCAGCATTTT.

The chain combines TRBV24-1 with TRBJ2-3; D uncertain. This CDR3 spans 14 amino acids. Trimming removed 3 bases at V and 2 bases at J, with 8 bases between. Germline CDR1 KGHDR, CDR2 SFDVKD. Here the CDR3 reads CATSDVGHTDTQYF. CDR3 nucleotides: TGTGCCACCAGTGATGTGGGCCACACAGATACGCAGTATTTT.